The 20 T cell receptor beta chains in this list originate from one sample, sequenced in a study of shared clonotypes between healthy human individuals. The naive CD8 population came from CD45RO-negative cells selected for CCR7, without terminally differentiated effector memory CD45RA+ cells. Measured with immunoSEQ multiplex PCR; TCRdb has only the in-frame clones, and not every one. The sample holds 1.5 million to 2.5 million clones; approximately 95% are singletons and the top ten take more than 0.9%. Sequencing input: naive CD8+ T cells sorted from blood. These receptors originate from a young man in good health.

The chain is built from TRBV5-1 and TRBJ1-5, with TRBD1 matching over 7 bases. The CDR3 sequence is 17 residues long. Germline CDR1 and CDR2: SGHRS and YFSETQ. The V and J ends lost 0 bases and 1 base, in that order; junction bases with no gene match: 7. DNA of the CDR3: TGCGCCAGCAGCTTGGTGGAGGGGGCAGGGAGCAATCAGCCCCAGCATTTT. Protein product: CASSLVEGAGSNQPQHF.

The chain has TRBV10-2 and TRBJ2-1; D ambiguous. This CDR3 spans 13 amino acids. In germline, CDR1 is WSHSY, CDR2 SAAADI. Trimming cost V 5 bases and J 4 bases, with 9 bases left between them. The CDR3 sequence: CASSLDPYNEQFF. The CDR3 DNA reads as TGCGCCAGCAGTCTAGACCCATACAATGAGCAGTTCTTC.

V gene TRBV7-3 combines with J gene TRBJ2-1; unclear D gene. The CDR3 is made up of 16 amino acids. Trimming pared 5 bases from V and 0 bases from J, leaving 14 bases between. Germline CDR1 and CDR2: SGHTA and FQGTGA. The DNA of the CDR3 is TGTGCCAGCAGCCCAAGGCTAGGGCCCTCCTACAATGAGCAGTTCTTC. It encodes CASSPRLGPSYNEQFF.

This rearrangement joins TRBV23-1 to TRBJ2-5, with D possibly matching TRBD2 (9 bases). TRBV23-1 is assigned to the ORF class and has an uncertain function. V was shortened by 4 bases and J by 5 bases, with 32 bases between the two germline ends. The CDR3 spans 20 residues. The CDR3 loop reads CASSLLAGGTGLYRGETQYF. In DNA, the CDR3 is TGCGCCAGCAGTCTACTCGCGGGAGGGACAGGTCTCTATCGGGGGGAGACCCAGTACTTC.

This rearrangement joins TRBV7-7 to TRBJ2-3; D may be TRBD2 (6 bases). CDR3 length: 11 residues. Looked up from germline, CDR1 is SSHAT and CDR2 is FNYEAQ (reference sequence). The CDR3, as DNA: TGTGCTAGCGGCGACGGAGATACGCAGTATTTT. Translated, it gives CASGDGDTQYF. The variable domain in full, completed from reference TRBV7-7 and TRBJ2-3, reads GAGVSQSPRYKVTKRGQDVTLRCDPISSHATLYWYQQALGQGPEFLTYFNYEAQPDKSGLPSDRFSAERPEGSISTLTIQRTEQRDSAMYRCASGDGDTQYFGPGTRLTVL.

The chain links TRBV6-1 to TRBJ1-4, with TRBD1 identical over 12 bases. Trimming removed 2 bases from V and 0 bases from J; junction bases left unmatched: 4. CDR1 is MNHNS and CDR2 is SASEGT in the germline V gene. CDR3 size: 18 residues. CDR3 in amino acids: CASSELGQGATTNEKLFF. CDR3 nucleotides: TGTGCCAGCAGTGAATTGGGACAGGGGGCCACAACTAATGAAAAACTGTTTTTT.

The chain uses TRBV5-1 and TRBJ1-1, with D perhaps TRBD1 (5 bases). V was cut by 7 bases and J by 0 bases, with 16 bases left in between. The CDR3 totals 15 residues. Germline V CDR1 and CDR2: SGHRS, YFSETQ. The CDR3 DNA reads as TGCGCCAGCGCCAATGAGGTAGGGGTGAACACTGAAGCTTTCTTT. This gives the protein CASANEVGVNTEAFF.

The V and J genes are TRBV6-1 and TRBJ2-5; 8 positions agree with TRBD1. The CDR3 has 17 amino acids. Germline trimming cut 1 base from V and 2 bases from J; bases unmatched to any gene: 9. Germline CDR1 and CDR2: MNHNS and SASEGT. CDR3 protein: CASSEGTGLRGQETQYF. CDR3 in DNA: TGTGCCAGCAGTGAAGGGACAGGGTTGAGAGGGCAAGAGACCCAGTACTTC.

The CDR3 coding sequence is TGTGCCAGCAGCCAAGATGACAGGGTTCAGGAGACCCAGTACTTC. This gives the protein CASSQDDRVQETQYF. The V call is TRBV14, the J call TRBJ2-5, with 7 bases matching TRBD1. The CDR3 has 15 residues. The trim removed 0 bases at V and 5 bases at J, leaving 6 bases unmatched. Looked up from germline, CDR1 is SGHDN and CDR2 is FVKESK. Full variable domain (rest looked up from reference TRBV14 and TRBJ2-5): EAGVTQFPSHSVIEKGQTVTLRCDPISGHDNLYWYRRVMGKEIKFLLHFVKESKQDESGMPNNRFLAERTGGTYSTLKVQPAELEDSGVYFCASSQDDRVQETQYFGPGTRLLVL.

This clone was seen a single time. V and J are TRBV11-2 and TRBJ1-2; 7 nucleotides agree with TRBD1. The CDR3 has 14 residues. Trimming cost V 1 base and J 4 bases; bases outside gene matches: 3. CDR1 and CDR2 (germline): SGHAT, FQNNGV. The CDR3 protein is CASSLVTGVYGYTF. CDR3 nucleotide sequence: TGTGCCAGCAGCTTAGTTACAGGGGTCTATGGCTACACCTTC.

In DNA form, the CDR3 reads TGCAGTGCCCGCGCGGAGACCCAGTACTTC. Amino acid sequence: CSARAETQYF. The chain employs TRBV20-1 and TRBJ2-5; D gene ambiguous. The CDR3 has 10 amino acids. Looked up from germline, CDR1 is DFQATT and CDR2 is SNEGSKA (reference sequence). Trimming took off 6 bases at V and 5 bases at J, with 7 bases between the two ends.

The chain joins TRBV27 to TRBJ1-6; maybe TRBD1 (5 bases). The length of the CDR3 is 17 residues. The V gene lost 2 bases and the J gene lost 3 bases, with 14 bases spanning the gap. Per germline, CDR1 MNHEY and CDR2 SMNVEV (reference sequence). CDR3 sequence: CASSLAYPGSYNSPLHF. The CDR3 coding sequence is TGTGCCAGCAGTTTAGCTTACCCAGGGAGCTATAATTCACCCCTCCACTTT.

The V gene is TRBV6-1, the J gene TRBJ1-6, with 7 bases that match TRBD1. The germline CDR1 and CDR2 sequences are MNHNS and SASEGT. The J segment lost 10 bases and the V segment lost 6 bases, leaving 9 bases of the junction unmatched. The CDR3 consists of 14 residues. The CDR3 bases are TGTGCCAGCAGCAAACCGACAGGGCGATCACCCCTCCACTTT. It codes for CASSKPTGRSPLHF.

This clone was seen a single time. The gene calls are TRBV10-3 and TRBJ2-7; D remains unclear. The CDR3 contains 12 residues. The germline V gene has CDR1 ENHRY and CDR2 SYGVKD. V was pared by 5 bases and J by 7 bases, with 12 bases between. DNA of the CDR3: TGTGCCATCAGTCGCGACCTATTAGAGCAGTACTTC. It yields the protein CAISRDLLEQYF.

The chain uses TRBV27 and TRBJ2-4; D perhaps matches TRBD1 (5 bases). V was shortened by 1 base and J by 0 bases, with 10 bases between the two germline ends. The germline V gene encodes CDR1 MNHEY and CDR2 SMNVEV (reference sequence). The CDR3 runs 16 residues. The CDR3 nucleotides are TGTGCCAGCAGTTTATTTGCAGGGTTAGCCAAAAACATTCAGTACTTC. Translating it yields CASSLFAGLAKNIQYF.

This chain links TRBV7-9 with TRBJ2-7; 8 positions match TRBD1. Germline loops: CDR1 SEHNR, CDR2 FQNEAQ (reference sequence). V trimming: 5 bases; J trimming: 1 base; junction bases outside the gene matches: 7. The length of the CDR3 is 15 residues. The CDR3 DNA reads TGTGCCAGCAGCCCGCAGGGGGCTCATTCCTACGAGCAGTACTTC. Amino acids: CASSPQGAHSYEQYF.

With regard to this clone: The sample holds other DNA sequences that translate to the same CDR3. The genes are TRBV30 and TRBJ1-2, with 8 nucleotides matching TRBD1. Trimming cost V 0 bases and J 4 bases; bases outside gene matches: 1. The CDR3 has 13 residues. Germline CDR1 and CDR2: GTSNPN and SVGIG (reference sequence). This chain's CDR3 is CAWSVGQGYGYTF. The CDR3 DNA reads as TGTGCCTGGAGTGTCGGACAGGGCTATGGCTACACCTTC.

The chain uses TRBV19 and TRBJ2-7, with a weak D call TRBD1 (5 bases). Germline V lookup: CDR1 LNHDA, CDR2 SQIVND (reference sequence). CDR3 length: 13 amino acids. V was shortened by 6 bases and J by 1 base, with 10 bases between the two germline ends. The CDR3 loop reads CASSKGSSYEQYF. Written as DNA, the CDR3 is TGTGCCAGTAGCAAGGGGTCGTCCTACGAGCAGTACTTC.

For this clone: One junction end disagrees with the germline gene, perhaps due to a read error. This sequence joins TRBV7-7 and TRBJ2-2; 9 bases line up with TRBD1. The CDR3 extends over 15 amino acids. Germline loops: CDR1 SSHAT, CDR2 FNYEAQ (reference sequence). CDR3 nucleotide sequence: TGTGCTAGCACCTGGGGGACAGGGTCCACCGGGGAGCTGTTTTTT. This translates into CASTWGTGSTGELFF.

The chain employs TRBV7-8 and TRBJ2-7, with TRBD2 identical over 16 bases. Germline lookup yields CDR1 SGHVS and CDR2 FQNEAQ. V shed 5 bases, J shed 2 bases, and the junction held 12 bases outside the gene matches. The CDR3 runs to 19 residues. The DNA of the CDR3 is TGTGCCAGCAGCCAGGGGACTAGCGGGGGGGCCGAGGCGGCCTACGAGCAGTACTTC. It is translated as CASSQGTSGGAEAAYEQYF.